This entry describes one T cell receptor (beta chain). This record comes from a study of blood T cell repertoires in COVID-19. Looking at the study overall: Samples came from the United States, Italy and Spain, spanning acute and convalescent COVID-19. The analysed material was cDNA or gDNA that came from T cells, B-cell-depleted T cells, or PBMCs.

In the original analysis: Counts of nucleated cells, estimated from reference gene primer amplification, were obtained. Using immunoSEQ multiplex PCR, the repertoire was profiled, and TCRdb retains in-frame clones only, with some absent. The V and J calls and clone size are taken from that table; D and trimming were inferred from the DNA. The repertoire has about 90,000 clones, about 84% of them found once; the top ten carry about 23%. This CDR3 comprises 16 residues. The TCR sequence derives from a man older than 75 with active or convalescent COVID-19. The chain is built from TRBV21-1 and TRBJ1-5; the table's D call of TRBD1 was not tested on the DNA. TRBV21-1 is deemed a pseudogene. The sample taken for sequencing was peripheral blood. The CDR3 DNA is TGTGCCAGCAGCACACCCCGGGACACTTCGGGACAGCCCCAGCATTTT. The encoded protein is CASSTPRDTSGQPQHF.